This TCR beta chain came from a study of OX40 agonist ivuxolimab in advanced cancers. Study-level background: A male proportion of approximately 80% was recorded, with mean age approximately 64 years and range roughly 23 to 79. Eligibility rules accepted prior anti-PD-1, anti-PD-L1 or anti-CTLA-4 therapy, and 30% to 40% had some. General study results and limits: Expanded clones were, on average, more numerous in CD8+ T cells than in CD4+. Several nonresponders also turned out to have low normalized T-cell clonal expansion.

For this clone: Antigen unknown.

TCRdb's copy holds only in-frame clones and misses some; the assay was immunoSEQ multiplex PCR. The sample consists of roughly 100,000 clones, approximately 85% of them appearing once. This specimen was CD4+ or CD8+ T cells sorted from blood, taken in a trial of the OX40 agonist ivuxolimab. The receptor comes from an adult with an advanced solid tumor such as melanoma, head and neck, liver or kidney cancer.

The CDR3 DNA reads TGTGCCAGCAGCTCGAACCCCTTGGATACGCAGTATTTT. Protein: CASSSNPLDTQYF. The chain employs TRBV7-3 and TRBJ2-3, with D unresolved. The CDR3 totals 13 residues. Deletions cut 4 bases from V and 6 bases from J, with 11 bases between. Per the germline V gene, CDR1 is SGHTA and CDR2 is FQGTGA.